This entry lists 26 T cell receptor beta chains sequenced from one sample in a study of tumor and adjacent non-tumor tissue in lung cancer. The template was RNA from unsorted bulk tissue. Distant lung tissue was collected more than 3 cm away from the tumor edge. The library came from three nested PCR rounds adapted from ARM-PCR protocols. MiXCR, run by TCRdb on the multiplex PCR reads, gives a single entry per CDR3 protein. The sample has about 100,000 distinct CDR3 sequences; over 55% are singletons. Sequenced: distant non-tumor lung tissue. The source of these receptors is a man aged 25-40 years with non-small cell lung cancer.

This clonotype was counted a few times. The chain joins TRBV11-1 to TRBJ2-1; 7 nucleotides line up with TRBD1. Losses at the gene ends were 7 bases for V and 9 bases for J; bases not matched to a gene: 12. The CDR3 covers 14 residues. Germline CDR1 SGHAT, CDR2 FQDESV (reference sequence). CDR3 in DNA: TGTGCCAGCACCCGACAGGGCGGCCTAGGTGAGCAGTTCTTC. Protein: CASTRQGGLGEQFF.

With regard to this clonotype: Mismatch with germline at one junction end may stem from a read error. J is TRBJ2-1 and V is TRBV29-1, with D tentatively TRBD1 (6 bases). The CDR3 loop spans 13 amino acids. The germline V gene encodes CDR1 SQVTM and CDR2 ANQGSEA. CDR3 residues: CSIEGTSLNEQFF. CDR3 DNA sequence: TGCAGCATTGAAGGGACAAGCCTGAATGAGCAGTTCTTC.

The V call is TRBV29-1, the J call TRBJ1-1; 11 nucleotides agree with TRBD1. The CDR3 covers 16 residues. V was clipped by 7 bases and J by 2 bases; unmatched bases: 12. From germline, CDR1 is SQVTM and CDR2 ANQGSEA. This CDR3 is CSAGGQGGRINTEAFF. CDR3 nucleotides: TGCAGCGCTGGGGGACAGGGGGGCAGAATAAACACTGAAGCTTTCTTT. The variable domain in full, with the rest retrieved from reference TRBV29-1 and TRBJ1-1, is SAVISQKPSRDICQRGTSLTIQCQVDSQVTMMFWYRQQPGQSLTLIATANQGSEATYESGFVIDKFPISRPNLTFSTLTVSNMSPEDSSIYLCSAGGQGGRINTEAFFGQGTRLTVV.

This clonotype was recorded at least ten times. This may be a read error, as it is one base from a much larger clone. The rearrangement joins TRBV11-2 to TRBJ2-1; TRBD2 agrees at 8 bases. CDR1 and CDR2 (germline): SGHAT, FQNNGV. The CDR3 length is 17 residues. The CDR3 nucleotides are TGTGCCAGCAGCTTAGCGCCCAGGACTAGCAGCTACAATGAGCAGCTCTTC. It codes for CASSLAPRTSSYNEQLF.

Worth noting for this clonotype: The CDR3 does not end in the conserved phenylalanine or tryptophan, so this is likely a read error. CDR3 nucleotide sequence: TGTGCCATCAATGAGTCGAATGTAGATACGCAGTATCTT. Its translation is CAINESNVDTQYL. The genes are TRBV10-3 and TRBJ2-3; D is unresolved. The CDR3 loop spans 13 amino acids. From germline, CDR1 is ENHRY and CDR2 SYGVKD.

This chain's CDR3 is CASSQGLWGEAADTQYF. DNA for the CDR3: TGCGCCAGCAGCCAAGGCCTTTGGGGGGAGGCCGCGGATACGCAGTATTTT. The chain couples TRBV4-3 to TRBJ2-3; possible D gene TRBD2, 6 bases. CDR1 is LGHNA, CDR2 YSLEER, per germline. Deletions cut 1 base from V and 6 bases from J, with 20 bases between. CDR3 length: 17 residues.

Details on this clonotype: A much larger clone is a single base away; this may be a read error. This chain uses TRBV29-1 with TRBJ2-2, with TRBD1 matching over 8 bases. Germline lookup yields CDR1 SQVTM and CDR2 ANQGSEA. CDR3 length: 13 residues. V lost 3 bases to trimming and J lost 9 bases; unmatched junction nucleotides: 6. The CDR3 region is CSVEDREVRELFF. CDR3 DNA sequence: TGCAGCGTTGAGGACAGGGAGGTCAGGGAGCTGTTTTTT.

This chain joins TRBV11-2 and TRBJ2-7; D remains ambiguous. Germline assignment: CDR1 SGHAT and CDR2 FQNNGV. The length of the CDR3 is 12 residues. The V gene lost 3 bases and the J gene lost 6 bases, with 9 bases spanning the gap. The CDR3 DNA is TGTGCCAGCAGCTTCCTTTTAGTCGAGCAGTACTTC. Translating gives CASSFLLVEQYF.

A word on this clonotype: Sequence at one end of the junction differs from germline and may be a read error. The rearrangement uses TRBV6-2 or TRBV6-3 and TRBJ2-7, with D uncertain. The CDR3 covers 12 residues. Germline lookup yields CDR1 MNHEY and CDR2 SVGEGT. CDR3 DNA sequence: TGTGCCAGCAGTTCGCCGTTATACAAGCAATACTTC. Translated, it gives CASSSPLYKQYF.

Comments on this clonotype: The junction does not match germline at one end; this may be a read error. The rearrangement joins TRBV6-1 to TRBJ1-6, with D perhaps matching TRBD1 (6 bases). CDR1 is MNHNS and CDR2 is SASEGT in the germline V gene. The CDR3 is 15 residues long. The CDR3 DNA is TGCGCCAGCAGGAGACAGGAGGTTATCTGTTCACCCCTCCACTTT. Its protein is CASRRQEVICSPLHF.

The CDR3, as DNA: TGTGCCAGCAGTTCCTGGACTAGGGGGGCAGGCTCCTACAATGAGCAGTTCTTC. Amino acids: CASSSWTRGAGSYNEQFF. J is TRBJ2-1 and V is TRBV6-6, with D maybe TRBD2 (7 bases). Trimming shortened V by 4 bases and J by 0 bases, and 19 bases separated the two germline ends. The germline V gene encodes CDR1 MNHNY and CDR2 SVGAGI (reference sequence). The CDR3 is 18 residues long.

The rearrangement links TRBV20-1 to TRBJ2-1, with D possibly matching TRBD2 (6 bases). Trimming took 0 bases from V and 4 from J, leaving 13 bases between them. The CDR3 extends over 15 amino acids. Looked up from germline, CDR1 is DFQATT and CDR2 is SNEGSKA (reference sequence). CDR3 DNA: TGCAGTGCTAGAGATCACCCGGAGGGATACAATGAGCAGTTCTTC. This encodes CSARDHPEGYNEQFF.

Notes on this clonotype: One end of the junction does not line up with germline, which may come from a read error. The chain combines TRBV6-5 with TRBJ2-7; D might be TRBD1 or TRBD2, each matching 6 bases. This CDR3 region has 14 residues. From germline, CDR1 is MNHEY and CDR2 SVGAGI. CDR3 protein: CVSSQRGPPYEQCF. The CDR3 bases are TGTGTCAGCAGTCAACGGGGGCCGCCCTACGAGCAGTGCTTC.

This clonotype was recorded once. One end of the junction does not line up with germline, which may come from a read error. CDR3 bases: TGTGCCAACAGCCACGGTGGGGGCGATACACAGTATTTT. Translated: CANSHGGGDTQYF. This chain connects TRBV11-2 to TRBJ2-3; tentative D call: TRBD1 (6 bases). Germline V gene data show CDR1 as SGHAT and CDR2 as FQNNGV. This CDR3 comprises 13 residues.

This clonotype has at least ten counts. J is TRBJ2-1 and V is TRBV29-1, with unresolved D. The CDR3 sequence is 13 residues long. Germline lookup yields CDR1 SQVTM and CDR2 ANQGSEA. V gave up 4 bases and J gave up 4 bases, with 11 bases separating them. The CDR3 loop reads CSVVGQIYNEQFF. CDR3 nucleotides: TGCAGCGTTGTTGGCCAGATATACAATGAGCAGTTCTTC.

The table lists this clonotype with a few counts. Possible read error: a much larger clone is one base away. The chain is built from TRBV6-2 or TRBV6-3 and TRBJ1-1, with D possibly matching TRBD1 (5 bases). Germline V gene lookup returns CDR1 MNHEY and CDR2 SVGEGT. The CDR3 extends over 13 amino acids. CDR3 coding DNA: TGTGCCGGCAGAGATCAGGGTCACACTGAAGCTTTCTTT. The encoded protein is CAGRDQGHTEAFF.

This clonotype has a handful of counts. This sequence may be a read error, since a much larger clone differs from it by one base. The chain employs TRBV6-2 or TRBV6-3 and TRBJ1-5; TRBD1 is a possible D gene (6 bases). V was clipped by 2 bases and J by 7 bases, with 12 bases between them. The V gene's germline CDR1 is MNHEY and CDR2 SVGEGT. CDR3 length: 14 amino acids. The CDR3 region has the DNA TGTGCCAGCAGTTACCGGGGGCGCGGGCAGCCCCAGCATTTT. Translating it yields CASSYRGRGQPQHF.

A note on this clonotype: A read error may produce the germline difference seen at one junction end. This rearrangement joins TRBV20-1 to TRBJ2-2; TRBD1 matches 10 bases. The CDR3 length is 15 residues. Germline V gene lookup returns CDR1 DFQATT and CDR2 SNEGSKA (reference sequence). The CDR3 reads CSASLTTGGPGELFF. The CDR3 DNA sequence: TGTAGTGCTAGCCTCACGACAGGGGGCCCCGGTGAGCTGTTTTTT.

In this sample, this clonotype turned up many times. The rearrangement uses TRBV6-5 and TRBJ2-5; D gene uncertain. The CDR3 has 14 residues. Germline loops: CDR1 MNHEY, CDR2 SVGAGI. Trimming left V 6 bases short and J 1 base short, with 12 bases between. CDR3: CASSLDAFQETQYF. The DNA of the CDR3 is TGTGCCAGCAGCTTGGACGCTTTCCAAGAGACCCAGTACTTC.

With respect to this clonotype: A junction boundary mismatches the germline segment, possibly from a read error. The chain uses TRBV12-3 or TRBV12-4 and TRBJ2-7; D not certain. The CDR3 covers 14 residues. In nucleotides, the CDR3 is TGTGTCAGCAGTCCCCATGACGGAGCCTACGAGCAGTACTTC. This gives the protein CVSSPHDGAYEQYF.

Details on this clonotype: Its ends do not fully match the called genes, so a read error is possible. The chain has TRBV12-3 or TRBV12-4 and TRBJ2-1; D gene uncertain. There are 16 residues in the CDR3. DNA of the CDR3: TGTGTCAGCAGTTTAGGCTCCCCAAGCCCCTACAATGAGCAGTTCTTC. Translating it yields CVSSLGSPSPYNEQFF.

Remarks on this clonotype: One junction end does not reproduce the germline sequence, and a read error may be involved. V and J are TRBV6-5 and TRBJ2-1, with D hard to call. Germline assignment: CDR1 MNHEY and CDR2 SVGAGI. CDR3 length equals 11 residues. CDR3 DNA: TGTGCCAGCCAATCCTGCAATGAGCAATTCTTC. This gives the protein CASQSCNEQFF.

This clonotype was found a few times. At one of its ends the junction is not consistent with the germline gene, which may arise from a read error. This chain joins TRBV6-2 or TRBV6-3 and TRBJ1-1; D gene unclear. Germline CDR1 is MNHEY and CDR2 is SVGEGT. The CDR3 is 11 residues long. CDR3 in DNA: TGTACCAGCAGCCCTGTGCTGGAAGCTTTCTTT. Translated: CTSSPVLEAFF.

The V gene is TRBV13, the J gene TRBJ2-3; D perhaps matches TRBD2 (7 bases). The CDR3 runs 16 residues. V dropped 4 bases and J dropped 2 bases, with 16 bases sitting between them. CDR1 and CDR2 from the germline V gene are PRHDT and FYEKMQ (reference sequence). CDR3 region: CASSCRTRGDTDTQYF. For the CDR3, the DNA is TGTGCCAGCAGCTGCCGGACTAGGGGGGACACAGATACGCAGTATTTT.

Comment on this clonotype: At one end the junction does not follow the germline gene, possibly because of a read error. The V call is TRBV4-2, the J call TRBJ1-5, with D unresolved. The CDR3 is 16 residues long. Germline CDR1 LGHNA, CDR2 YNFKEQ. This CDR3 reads CTSSQVTANSNQPQHF. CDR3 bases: TGTACCAGCAGCCAAGTAACAGCTAATAGCAATCAGCCCCAGCATTTC.

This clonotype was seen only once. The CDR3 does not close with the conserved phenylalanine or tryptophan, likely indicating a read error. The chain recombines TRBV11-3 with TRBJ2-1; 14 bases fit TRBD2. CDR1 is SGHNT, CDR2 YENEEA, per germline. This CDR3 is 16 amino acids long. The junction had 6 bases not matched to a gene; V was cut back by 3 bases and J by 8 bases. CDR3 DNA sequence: TGTGCCAGCAGCTTGTCGGGACTAGCGGGAGTATATGAGCAGTTCTTA. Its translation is CASSLSGLAGVYEQFL.